This T cell receptor (beta chain) came from a study of blood T cells in healthy people across ages. Through a sample-barcoded 5' primer and a J-beta primer mix, a second PCR was run for about 6 to 12 cycles. TCRdb recomputed calls from the 5' RACE reads with MiXCR, one row per CDR3 protein. The sample includes roughly 1.7 million distinct CDR3 sequences, around 36% seen only once; the top ten take around 10%. In this sample, this clonotype turned up a few times. Its antigen remains unknown. The trim removed 1 base at V and 12 bases at J, leaving 7 bases unmatched. CDR3 length: 16 residues. Germline loops: CDR1 LGHDT, CDR2 YNNKEL (reference sequence). Study results and caveats: CMV status of donors was unknown, possibly confounding expanded clonotype changes. Roughly linear declines in TCR beta diversity per million T cells occurred with age.

This TCR was recovered from a woman in her twenties or thirties in good health. The sequencing sample was made of blood. The gene calls are TRBV3-1 and TRBJ2-1; TRBD2 aligns across 15 bases. CDR3 in DNA: TGTGCCAGCAGCCAAGGTCGGACTAGCGGGAGGGCAAGGCAGTTCTTC. Its protein is CASSQGRTSGRARQFF.